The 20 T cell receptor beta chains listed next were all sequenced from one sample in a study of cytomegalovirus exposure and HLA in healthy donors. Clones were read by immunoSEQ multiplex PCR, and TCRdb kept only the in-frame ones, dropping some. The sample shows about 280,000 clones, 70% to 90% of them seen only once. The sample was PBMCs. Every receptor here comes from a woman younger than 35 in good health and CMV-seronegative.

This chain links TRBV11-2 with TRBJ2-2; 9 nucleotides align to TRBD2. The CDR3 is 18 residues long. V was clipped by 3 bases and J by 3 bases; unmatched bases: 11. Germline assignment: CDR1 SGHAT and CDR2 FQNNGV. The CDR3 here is CASSFPRAGGSYTGELFF. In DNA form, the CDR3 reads TGTGCCAGCAGCTTTCCTCGGGCGGGAGGGTCATACACCGGGGAGCTGTTTTTT.

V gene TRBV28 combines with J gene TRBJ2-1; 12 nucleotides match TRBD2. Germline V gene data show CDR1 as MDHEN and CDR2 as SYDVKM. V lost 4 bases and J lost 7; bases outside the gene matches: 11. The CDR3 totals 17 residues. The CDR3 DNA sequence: TGTGCCAGCAGTTCAAGACTAGCGGGAGAGGGTTTGAATGAGCAGTTCTTC. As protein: CASSSRLAGEGLNEQFF.

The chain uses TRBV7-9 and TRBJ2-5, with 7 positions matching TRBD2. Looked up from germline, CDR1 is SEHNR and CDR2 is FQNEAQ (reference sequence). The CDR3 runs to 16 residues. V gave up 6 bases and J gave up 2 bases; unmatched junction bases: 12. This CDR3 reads CASSSRAGLNQETQYF. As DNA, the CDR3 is TGTGCCAGCAGTTCCCGAGCGGGACTAAATCAAGAGACCCAGTACTTC.

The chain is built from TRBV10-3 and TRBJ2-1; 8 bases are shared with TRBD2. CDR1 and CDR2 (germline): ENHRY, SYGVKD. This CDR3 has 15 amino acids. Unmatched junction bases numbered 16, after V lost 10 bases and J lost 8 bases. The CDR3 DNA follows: TGTGCCACCGCGACGTTAAGCGGGAGTAGATATGAGCAGTTCTTC. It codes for CATATLSGSRYEQFF.

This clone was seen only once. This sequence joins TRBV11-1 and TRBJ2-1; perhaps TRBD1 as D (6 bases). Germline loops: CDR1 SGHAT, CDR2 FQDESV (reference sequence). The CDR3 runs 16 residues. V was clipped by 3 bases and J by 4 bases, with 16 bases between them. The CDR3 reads CASSFTQGLQYNEQFF. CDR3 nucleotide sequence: TGTGCCAGCAGCTTTACACAGGGCCTTCAATACAATGAGCAGTTCTTC.

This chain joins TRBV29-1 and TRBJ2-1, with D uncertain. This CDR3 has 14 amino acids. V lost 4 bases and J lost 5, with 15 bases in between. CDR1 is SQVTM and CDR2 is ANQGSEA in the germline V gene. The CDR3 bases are TGCAGCGTTGTTAGACTTCTAGTAAACAATGAGCAGTTCTTC. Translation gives CSVVRLLVNNEQFF.

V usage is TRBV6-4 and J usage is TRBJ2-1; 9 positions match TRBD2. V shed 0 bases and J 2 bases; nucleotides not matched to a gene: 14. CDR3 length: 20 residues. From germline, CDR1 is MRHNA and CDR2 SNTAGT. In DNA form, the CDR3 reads TGTGCCAGCAGTGACTCGAGGATGGTCGCGCGGGAGGGCCCCTACAATGAGCAGTTCTTC. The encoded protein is CASSDSRMVAREGPYNEQFF.

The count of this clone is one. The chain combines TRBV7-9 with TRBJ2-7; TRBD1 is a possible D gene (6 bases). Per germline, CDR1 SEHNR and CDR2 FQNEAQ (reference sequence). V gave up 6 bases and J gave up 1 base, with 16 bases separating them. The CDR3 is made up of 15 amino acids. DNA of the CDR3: TGTGCCAGCAGTTCGCCCGGGACATATTCCTACGAGCAGTACTTC. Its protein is CASSSPGTYSYEQYF.

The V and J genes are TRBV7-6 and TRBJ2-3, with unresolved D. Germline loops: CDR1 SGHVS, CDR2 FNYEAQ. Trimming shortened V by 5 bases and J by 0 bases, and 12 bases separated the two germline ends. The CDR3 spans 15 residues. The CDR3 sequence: CASSQIQWSTDTQYF. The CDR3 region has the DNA TGTGCCAGCAGCCAGATACAGTGGAGCACAGATACGCAGTATTTT.

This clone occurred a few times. The CDR3 DNA sequence: TGCGCCAGCAGTGAACAGAGGAACACTGAAGCTTTCTTT. This codes for CASSEQRNTEAFF. The J gene is TRBJ1-1, the V gene TRBV10-1; no clear D gene. Trimming took off 3 bases at V and 1 base at J, with 6 bases between the two ends. The CDR3 spans 13 residues. Looked up from germline, CDR1 is WNHNN and CDR2 is SYGVQD (reference sequence).

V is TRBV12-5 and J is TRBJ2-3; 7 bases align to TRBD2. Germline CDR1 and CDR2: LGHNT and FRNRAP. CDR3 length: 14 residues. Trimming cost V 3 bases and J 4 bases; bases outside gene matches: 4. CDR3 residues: CASGFGRHPDTQYF. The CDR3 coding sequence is TGTGCTAGTGGTTTCGGGAGGCACCCAGATACGCAGTATTTT.

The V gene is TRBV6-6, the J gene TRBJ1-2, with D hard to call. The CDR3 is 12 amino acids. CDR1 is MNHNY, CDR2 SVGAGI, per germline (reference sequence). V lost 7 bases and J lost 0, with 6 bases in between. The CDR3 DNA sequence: TGTGCCAGCAAAACTCCTAACTATGGCTACACCTTC. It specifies CASKTPNYGYTF.

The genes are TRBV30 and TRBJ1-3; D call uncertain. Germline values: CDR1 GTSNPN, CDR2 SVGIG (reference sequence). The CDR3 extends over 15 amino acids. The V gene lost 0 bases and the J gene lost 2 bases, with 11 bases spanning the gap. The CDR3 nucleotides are TGTGCCTGGAGTGTACCCGTCGGGGCTGGAAACACCATATATTTT. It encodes CAWSVPVGAGNTIYF.

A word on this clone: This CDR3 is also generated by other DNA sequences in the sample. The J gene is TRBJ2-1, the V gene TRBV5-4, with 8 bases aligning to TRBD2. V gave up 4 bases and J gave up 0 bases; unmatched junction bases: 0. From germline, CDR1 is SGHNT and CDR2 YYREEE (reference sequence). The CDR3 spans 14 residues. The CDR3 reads CASSSGSSYNEQFF. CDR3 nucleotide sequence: TGTGCCAGCAGCAGCGGGAGCTCCTACAATGAGCAGTTCTTC.

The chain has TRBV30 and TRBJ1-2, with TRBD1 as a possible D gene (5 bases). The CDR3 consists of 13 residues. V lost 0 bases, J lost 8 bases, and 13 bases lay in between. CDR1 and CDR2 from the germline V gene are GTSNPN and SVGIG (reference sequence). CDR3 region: CAWSVWGLGGYTF. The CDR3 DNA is TGTGCCTGGAGTGTATGGGGACTTGGGGGCTACACCTTC.

The CDR3 coding sequence is TGTGCCAGCAGCCAGGACAGGGGGCGGGTTGAGCAGTTCTTC. Protein sequence: CASSQDRGRVEQFF. V usage is TRBV2 and J usage is TRBJ2-1; 11 bases match TRBD1. The CDR3 length is 14 residues. V lost 6 bases, J lost 9 bases, and 7 bases stayed unmatched. Germline V CDR1 and CDR2: SNHLY, FYNNEI.

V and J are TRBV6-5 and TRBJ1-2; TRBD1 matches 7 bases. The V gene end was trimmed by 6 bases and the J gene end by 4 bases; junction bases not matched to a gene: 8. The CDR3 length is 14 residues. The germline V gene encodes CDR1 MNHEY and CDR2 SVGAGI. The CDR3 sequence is CASSPTGIVYGYTF. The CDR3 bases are TGTGCCAGCAGCCCGACAGGGATTGTCTATGGCTACACCTTC.

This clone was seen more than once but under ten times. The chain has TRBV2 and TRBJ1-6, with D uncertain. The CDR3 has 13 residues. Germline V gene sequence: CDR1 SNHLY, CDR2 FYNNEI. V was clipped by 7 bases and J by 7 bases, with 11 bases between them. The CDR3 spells CASILSSNSPLHF. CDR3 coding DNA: TGTGCCAGCATCCTAAGTTCGAATTCACCCCTCCACTTT.

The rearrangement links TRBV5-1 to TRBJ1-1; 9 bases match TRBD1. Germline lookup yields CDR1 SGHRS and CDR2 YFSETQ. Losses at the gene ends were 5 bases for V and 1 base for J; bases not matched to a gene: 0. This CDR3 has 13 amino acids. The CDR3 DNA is TGCGCCAGCAGGGGACAGGGGAACACTGAAGCTTTCTTT. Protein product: CASRGQGNTEAFF.

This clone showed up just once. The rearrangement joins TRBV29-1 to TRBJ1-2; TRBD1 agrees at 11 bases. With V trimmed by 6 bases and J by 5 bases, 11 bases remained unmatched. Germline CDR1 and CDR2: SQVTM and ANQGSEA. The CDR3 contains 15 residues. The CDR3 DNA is TGCAGCGTCCCCGGGACAGGGGGTTTAAATTATGGCTACACCTTC. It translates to CSVPGTGGLNYGYTF.